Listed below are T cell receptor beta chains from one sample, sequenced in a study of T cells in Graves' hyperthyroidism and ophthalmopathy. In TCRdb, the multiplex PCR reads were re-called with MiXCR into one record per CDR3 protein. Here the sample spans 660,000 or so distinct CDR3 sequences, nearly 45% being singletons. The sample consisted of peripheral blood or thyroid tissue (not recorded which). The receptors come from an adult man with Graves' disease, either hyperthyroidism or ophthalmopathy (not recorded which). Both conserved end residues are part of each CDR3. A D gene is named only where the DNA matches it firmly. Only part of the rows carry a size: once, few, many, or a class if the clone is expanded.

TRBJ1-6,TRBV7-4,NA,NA,TGTGCCAGCAGTTCTCCTGACTCTCCTGGCGGTTCACCCCTCCACTTT,CASSSPDSPGGSPLHF
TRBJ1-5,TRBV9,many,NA,TGTGCCAGCAGCGTAGACGGCGGGGGGAATCGGCCCCAGCATTTT,CASSVDGGGNRPQHF
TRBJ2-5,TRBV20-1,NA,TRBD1,TGCAGTGCTAGTCCGGAGACAGGGTTAACAGAGACCCAGTACTTC,CSASPETGLTETQYF
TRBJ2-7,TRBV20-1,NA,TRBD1,TGCAGTGCTCGGACAGGGGACCGCAATCAGCCCCAGTACTTC,CSARTGDRNQPQYF
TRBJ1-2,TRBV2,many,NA,TGTGCCATTCTGAGAGTTGGTCCCTATGGCTACACCTTC,CAILRVGPYGYTF
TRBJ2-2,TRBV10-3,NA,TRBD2,TGTGCCATCAGTGAGTCGGTGATAGCGGGAGCTGTGGAGCTGTTTTTT,CAISESVIAGAVELFF
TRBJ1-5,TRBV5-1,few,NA,TGCGCCAGCAGCTCGGGACTACTCGGCAATCAGCCCCAGCATTTT,CASSSGLLGNQPQHF
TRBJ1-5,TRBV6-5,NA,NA,TGTGCCAGCAGACTCACAGGGAATGGCAATCAGCCCCAGCATTTT,CASRLTGNGNQPQHF
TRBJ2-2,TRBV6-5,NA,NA,TGTGCCAGCGGAACTACGGGGGACACCGGGGAGCTGTTTTTT,CASGTTGDTGELFF
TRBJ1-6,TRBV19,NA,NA,TGTGCCAGCTCTATGGGGCAGAGAAATTCACCCCTCCACTTT,CASSMGQRNSPLHF
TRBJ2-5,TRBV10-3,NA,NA,TGTGCCATCAGTGAGTCGAGTGAGACCCAGTACTTC,CAISESSETQYF
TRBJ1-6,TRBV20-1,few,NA,TGCAGTGCTATTGGCGGAAATTCACCCCTCCACTTT,CSAIGGNSPLHF
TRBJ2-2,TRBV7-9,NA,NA,TGTGCCACCATTCCTACCACGAACACCGGGGAGCTGTTTTTT,CATIPTTNTGELFF
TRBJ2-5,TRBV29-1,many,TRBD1,TGCAGTGCGTCTGCCGGGACAGGGTTAGAGACCCAGTACTTC,CSASAGTGLETQYF
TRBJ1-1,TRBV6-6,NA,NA,TGTGCCAGCAGTTACGGAGGGAGGGGTGAAGCTTTCTTT,CASSYGGRGEAFF
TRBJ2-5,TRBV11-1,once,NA,TGTGCCAGCGCCAAACAAGAGACCCAGTACTTC,CASAKQETQYF
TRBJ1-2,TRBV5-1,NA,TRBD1,TGCGCCAGCAGCTTGGGGACAGGGGCGCGTGGCTACACCTTC,CASSLGTGARGYTF
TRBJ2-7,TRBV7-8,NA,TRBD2,TGTGCCAGCAGCTCTAGCGGGAGAAGTGGGATACAGAAACAATACGAGCAGTACTTC,CASSSSGRSGIQKQYEQYF
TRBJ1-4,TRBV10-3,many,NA,TGTGCCATCAGTGAGAGAGGCAGAGAGAATGAAAAACTGTTTTTT,CAISERGRENEKLFF
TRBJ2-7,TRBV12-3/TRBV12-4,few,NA,TGTGCCAGCAGCCAACAACGGCGGGGCACTCAGTACTTC,CASSQQRRGTQYF